Below are 12 T cell receptor beta chains sequenced from a single sample in a study of shared clonotypes between healthy human individuals (dated by TCRdb to 2020 to 2022). The library was made by the immunoSEQ multiplex PCR assay. In TCRdb, the immuneACCESS table is reduced to in-frame sequences with V and J assigned. These tables do not hold every clone; where another copy was compared, an unresolved V gene accounts for under half, and the others remain unexplained. The sample profile shows about 1.1 million clones; around 77% of them were found once. 0.89% of the sample is held by the ten biggest clonotypes. The source material was memory CD4+ T cells from PBMCs. The meaning of the sample's cell subset or site label: CD45RA-negative fraction. The receptors were gathered from a man aged 18 to 30 in good health. Some clones in this sample may be carry-over from other donors' samples.

A word on this clone: Other DNA sequences in this specimen translate into the identical CDR3. The V call is TRBV5-4, the J call TRBJ2-7; D is possibly TRBD1 (5 bases). Germline-derived CDR1 and CDR2 are SGHNT and YYREEE (reference sequence). The V and J ends lost 0 bases and 3 bases respectively, with 7 bases between them. The CDR3 runs to 13 residues. The CDR3 is CASSLGQNYEQYF. CDR3 in DNA: TGTGCCAGCAGCTTGGGACAGAACTACGAGCAGTACTTC. Together with reference TRBV5-4 and TRBJ2-7, the CDR3 gives the full variable domain: ETGVTQSPTHLIKTRGQQVTLRCSSQSGHNTVSWYQQALGQGPQFIFQYYREEENGRGNFPPRFSGLQFPNYSSELNVNALELDDSALYLCASSLGQNYEQYFGPGTRLTVT.

The rearrangement links TRBV2 to TRBJ2-7; TRBD2 agrees at 11 bases. V lost 6 bases and J lost 7; bases outside the gene matches: 8. Germline V CDR1 and CDR2: SNHLY, FYNNEI. The CDR3 is 14 residues long. The CDR3 DNA reads TGTGCCAGCAGGGGGACTGTAGCGGGAGGGGAGCAGTACTTC. It is translated as CASRGTVAGGEQYF.

V and J are TRBV29-1 and TRBJ2-7, with 10 bases aligning to TRBD2. Trimming removed 7 bases from V and 8 bases from J; junction bases left unmatched: 8. Per germline, CDR1 SQVTM and CDR2 ANQGSEA. The CDR3 spans 12 residues. CDR3 residues: CSAEREGRKQYF. For the CDR3, the DNA is TGCAGCGCTGAGCGGGAGGGCCGTAAGCAGTACTTC.

The chain is built from TRBV9 and TRBJ2-5, with 13 bases that match TRBD2. Per the germline V gene, CDR1 is SGDLS and CDR2 is YYNGEE. The CDR3 length is 16 residues. J lost 3 bases, V lost 0 bases, and 2 bases had no gene match. CDR3 sequence reads: CASSVEGTSGEETQYF. The CDR3 DNA reads as TGTGCCAGCAGCGTAGAGGGGACTAGCGGGGAAGAGACCCAGTACTTC.

The chain combines TRBV27 with TRBJ1-2; 8 bases map to TRBD1. This CDR3 has 13 amino acids. Trimming took 3 bases from V and 8 from J; bases not matched to a gene: 5. Per germline, CDR1 MNHEY and CDR2 SMNVEV (reference sequence). CDR3 amino acids: CASSLYGQGGYTF. The CDR3 DNA reads as TGTGCCAGCAGTTTGTACGGACAGGGAGGCTACACCTTC.

This chain joins TRBV27 and TRBJ2-5; 9 bases align to TRBD1. This CDR3 is built from 13 residues. Germline V gives CDR1 MNHEY, CDR2 SMNVEV (reference sequence). V lost 6 bases and J lost 10; bases outside the gene matches: 9. The CDR3 region is CASRGTGRSDQYF. The CDR3 DNA is TGTGCCAGCAGGGGGACAGGGAGGAGCGACCAGTACTTC.

The rearrangement links TRBV14 to TRBJ2-5; D is uncertain. The CDR3 spans 15 residues. CDR1 SGHDN and CDR2 FVKESK come from the germline V gene. The V gene lost 2 bases and the J gene lost 4 bases, with 14 bases spanning the gap. CDR3 residues: CASSQSRGFAETQYF. In DNA, the CDR3 is TGTGCCAGCAGCCAAAGTCGTGGGTTTGCAGAGACCCAGTACTTC.

The V gene is TRBV6-6, the J gene TRBJ1-5, with a possible D match to TRBD1 (6 bases). The CDR3 has 16 amino acids. The ends were cut back, 0 bases at V and 6 bases at J, with 15 bases in the middle. The V gene's germline CDR1 is MNHNY and CDR2 SVGAGI (reference sequence). CDR3 coding DNA: TGTGCCAGCAGTTACTCCCCAAGGCAGGGGAGTCAGCCCCAGCATTTT. It translates to CASSYSPRQGSQPQHF.

The genes are TRBV25-1 and TRBJ2-5; D remains unclear. V lost 6 bases, J lost 2 bases, and 7 bases lay in between. CDR1 and CDR2 from the germline V gene are MGHDK and SYGVNS. This CDR3 comprises 12 residues. CDR3 region: CASRHGQETQYF. The CDR3 DNA sequence: TGTGCCAGCAGACATGGACAAGAGACCCAGTACTTC.

This clone appeared a single time. This rearrangement joins TRBV2 to TRBJ2-2; tentative D call: TRBD2 (5 bases). Germline lookup yields CDR1 SNHLY and CDR2 FYNNEI. CDR3 length: 16 residues. Trimming removed 2 bases at V and 3 bases at J, with 13 bases between. This CDR3 is CASSEFSPRDTGELFF. The CDR3 region has the DNA TGTGCCAGCAGTGAATTTAGCCCGAGGGACACCGGGGAGCTGTTTTTT.

The chain employs TRBV5-1 and TRBJ1-4; 9 bases are a match to TRBD1. Trimming removed 4 bases from V and 4 bases from J; junction bases left unmatched: 11. Germline CDR1 reads SGHRS; CDR2 reads YFSETQ. The CDR3 is 17 amino acids. The CDR3 DNA sequence: TGCGCCAGCAGCCAACAGGGACAGGGTCCGGGTAATGAAAAACTGTTTTTT. It translates to CASSQQGQGPGNEKLFF. The variable domain in full, completed from reference TRBV5-1 and TRBJ1-4, reads KAGVTQTPRYLIKTRGQQVTLSCSPISGHRSVSWYQQTPGQGLQFLFEYFSETQRNKGNFPGRFSGRQFSNSRSEMNVSTLELGDSALYLCASSQQGQGPGNEKLFFGSGTQLSVL.

The chain uses TRBV25-1 and TRBJ2-6; D not resolved. CDR1 is MGHDK and CDR2 is SYGVNS in the germline V gene. V gave up 6 bases and J gave up 1 base, with 4 bases separating them. The CDR3 loop spans 13 amino acids. CDR3 sequence (DNA): TGTGCCAGCAGGGGTTCTGGGGCCAACGTCCTGACTTTC. Amino acid sequence: CASRGSGANVLTF.